The 20 T cell receptor beta chains presented below share a single source sample, sequenced in a study of blood T cell repertoires in COVID-19. Profiled with immunoSEQ multiplex PCR; TCRdb holds only in-frame clones, not every one. The repertoire holds about 95,000 clones, with around 90% as singletons. The sample consisted of peripheral blood. These receptors originate from a woman aged 65 to 85 with acute or convalescent COVID-19.

CDR3 sequence reads: CASSPGRGGQPQHF. The CDR3 nucleotides are TGTGCCAGCAGCCCAGGGCGGGGCGGACAGCCCCAGCATTTT. The rearrangement uses TRBV3-1 (or the pseudogene TRBV3-2) and TRBJ1-5; D is possibly TRBD1 (5 bases). Trimming took off 4 bases at V and 7 bases at J, with 14 bases between the two ends. This CDR3 region has 14 residues. Germline loops: CDR1 LGHDT, CDR2 YNNKEL (reference sequence).

In DNA, the CDR3 is TGTGCCAGTAGTAGAGCGGGAGGGTCTGGGGCCAACGTCCTGACTTTC. Residues: CASSRAGGSGANVLTF. This chain joins TRBV19 and TRBJ2-6; 10 bases align to TRBD2. CDR3 length: 16 residues. V lost 4 bases and J lost 1; bases outside the gene matches: 1. Germline loops: CDR1 LNHDA, CDR2 SQIVND (reference sequence).

The chain links TRBV10-3 to TRBJ1-6; TRBD1 aligns across 7 bases. CDR3 length: 15 residues. Germline lookup yields CDR1 ENHRY and CDR2 SYGVKD. V gave up 4 bases and J gave up 9 bases; unmatched junction bases: 9. The CDR3 loop is CAISGGQWIGSPLHF. The CDR3 bases are TGTGCCATCAGTGGGGGACAGTGGATAGGTTCACCCCTCCACTTT.

The genes are TRBV6-1 and TRBJ2-7; perhaps TRBD2 as D (5 bases). Trimming pared 2 bases from V and 3 bases from J, leaving 11 bases between. CDR1 is MNHNS, CDR2 SASEGT, per germline. The CDR3 runs to 14 residues. The CDR3 is CASSESGRGYEQYF. DNA of the CDR3: TGTGCCAGCAGTGAAAGCGGACGAGGCTACGAGCAGTACTTC.

This clone has only a few counts. This rearrangement joins TRBV28 to TRBJ1-2; 9 nucleotides line up with TRBD1. Germline V gene lookup returns CDR1 MDHEN and CDR2 SYDVKM. V shed 7 bases, J shed 8 bases, and the junction held 11 bases outside the gene matches. The CDR3 has 14 residues. CDR3 nucleotides: TGTGCCAGCACCCGCGTGGGACAGGGTTCAGGCTACACCTTC. As protein: CASTRVGQGSGYTF.

The chain combines TRBV11-2 with TRBJ2-7; D not certain. The germline CDR1 and CDR2 sequences are SGHAT and FQNNGV. The V gene lost 3 bases and the J gene lost 6 bases, with 9 bases spanning the gap. The CDR3 spans 12 residues. The CDR3 protein is CASSFPQAEQYF. CDR3 bases: TGTGCCAGCAGCTTCCCTCAGGCCGAGCAGTACTTC.

This clone has just a few counts. The V call is TRBV11-2, the J call TRBJ2-7; 11 bases agree with TRBD2. This CDR3 has 15 residues. V trimming: 3 bases; J trimming: 1 base; junction bases outside the gene matches: 2. Germline V lookup: CDR1 SGHAT, CDR2 FQNNGV. This CDR3 is CASSFIAGGSYEQYF. The CDR3 bases are TGTGCCAGCAGCTTTATAGCGGGAGGGTCCTACGAGCAGTACTTC. The full variable domain, its missing parts supplied by reference TRBV11-2 and TRBJ2-7, is EAGVAQSPRYKIIEKRQSVAFWCNPISGHATLYWYQQILGQGPKLLIQFQNNGVVDDSQLPKDRFSAERLKGVDSTLKIQPAKLEDSAVYLCASSFIAGGSYEQYFGPGTRLTVT.

The chain is built from TRBV5-4 and TRBJ1-1; D remains ambiguous. CDR1 and CDR2 from the germline V gene are SGHNT and YYREEE (reference sequence). This CDR3 is 14 amino acids long. The V gene lost 4 bases and the J gene lost 4 bases, with 14 bases spanning the gap. CDR3 amino acids: CASSAGPEGTEAFF. The CDR3 DNA is TGTGCCAGCAGCGCCGGCCCGGAGGGCACTGAAGCTTTCTTT.

CDR3 protein: CASSIGGITAYEQYF. The CDR3 bases are TGTGCCAGTAGTATAGGAGGGATTACCGCCTACGAGCAGTACTTC. This chain links TRBV19 with TRBJ2-7; weak D call: TRBD2 (5 bases). CDR3 length equals 15 residues. Germline CDR1 and CDR2: LNHDA and SQIVND (reference sequence). V dropped 1 base and J dropped 2 bases, with 12 bases sitting between them.

The genes are TRBV6-1 and TRBJ1-6, with D unresolved. Germline CDR1 MNHNS, CDR2 SASEGT. Trimming pared 2 bases from V and 5 bases from J, leaving 10 bases between. The length of the CDR3 is 15 residues. Here the CDR3 DNA reads TGTGCCAGCAGTGAATCATGGCCTGATAATTCACCCCTCCACTTT. This sequence encodes CASSESWPDNSPLHF.

The V call is TRBV28, the J call TRBJ1-6; possibly TRBD1 for D (6 bases). CDR1 is MDHEN, CDR2 SYDVKM, per germline. Trimming shortened V by 5 bases and J by 7 bases, and 15 bases separated the two germline ends. The CDR3 has 15 amino acids. In nucleotides, the CDR3 is TGTGCCAGCAGTACCCCGGGGGGGCTCAATTCACCCCTCCACTTT. Translation gives CASSTPGGLNSPLHF.

The table lists this clone with a few counts. The chain has TRBV5-4 and TRBJ2-7; 8 nucleotides line up with TRBD2. The CDR3 runs to 14 residues. The trim removed 0 bases at V and 4 bases at J, leaving 3 bases unmatched. Germline V gene lookup returns CDR1 SGHNT and CDR2 YYREEE (reference sequence). The CDR3 DNA follows: TGTGCCAGCAGCTTGGCGGGAGGGATATACGAGCAGTACGTC. It yields the protein CASSLAGGIYEQYV.

V gene TRBV28 combines with J gene TRBJ1-6, with TRBD1 as a possible D gene (6 bases). Germline assignment: CDR1 MDHEN and CDR2 SYDVKM. V was pared by 3 bases and J by 7 bases, with 13 bases between. This CDR3 is built from 15 residues. The CDR3 is CASSLSQGPNSPLHF. Here the CDR3 DNA reads TGTGCCAGCAGTTTGTCCCAGGGGCCCAATTCACCCCTCCACTTT.

V is TRBV19 and J is TRBJ1-1, with TRBD1 matching 9 bases. J gave up 14 bases and V 2 bases, and 6 bases lay outside the gene matches. CDR1 and CDR2 from the germline V gene are LNHDA and SQIVND (reference sequence). The CDR3 extends over 12 amino acids. CDR3 nucleotide sequence: TGTGCCAGTAGTATAACCGGGACAGGGATATTCTTT. As protein: CASSITGTGIFF.

This chain joins TRBV3-1 (or the pseudogene TRBV3-2) and TRBJ1-2; D may be TRBD1 (6 bases). The germline CDR1 and CDR2 sequences are LGHDT and YNNKEL (reference sequence). This CDR3 is 13 amino acids long. Trimming took 0 bases from V and 8 from J, leaving 10 bases between them. CDR3 protein: CASSQEGGGGYTF. The CDR3 DNA reads as TGTGCCAGCAGCCAAGAAGGGGGGGGCGGCTACACCTTC.

The gene calls are TRBV20-1 and TRBJ2-1; 7 bases agree with TRBD2. The germline CDR1 and CDR2 sequences are DFQATT and SNEGSKA (reference sequence). J gave up 9 bases and V 3 bases, and 2 bases lay outside the gene matches. CDR3 length equals 11 residues. CDR3 bases: TGCAGTGCTAGGGGGGGGACTGAGCAGTTCTTC. This translates into CSARGGTEQFF.

This clone was counted once. The rearrangement uses TRBV6-5 and TRBJ2-7; 7 bases are shared with TRBD1. J lost 2 bases, V lost 2 bases, and 6 bases had no gene match. This CDR3 comprises 15 residues. Germline V gene sequence: CDR1 MNHEY, CDR2 SVGAGI. The CDR3 region is CASSYHRTGTYEQYF. CDR3 sequence (DNA): TGTGCCAGCAGTTACCACCGGACAGGTACCTACGAGCAGTACTTC.

V and J are TRBV2 and TRBJ2-7, with TRBD2 matching 8 bases. J gave up 2 bases and V 2 bases, and 8 bases lay outside the gene matches. The CDR3 is made up of 16 amino acids. Germline V gene sequence: CDR1 SNHLY, CDR2 FYNNEI. The CDR3 spells CASSENPGLAAYEQYF. The CDR3 DNA reads as TGTGCCAGCAGTGAAAACCCCGGACTAGCAGCCTACGAGCAGTACTTC.

This clone was recorded once. CDR3: CASSLLAGVDEQFF. In nucleotides, the CDR3 is TGCGCCAGCAGTTTACTAGCGGGAGTGGATGAGCAGTTCTTC. The rearrangement uses TRBV10-2 and TRBJ2-1; 11 positions match TRBD2. This CDR3 region has 14 residues. V trimming: 5 bases; J trimming: 8 bases; junction bases outside the gene matches: 5. In germline, CDR1 is WSHSY, CDR2 SAAADI.

The chain employs TRBV6-5 and TRBJ1-1; possible D gene TRBD1, 6 bases. V was pared by 8 bases and J by 3 bases, with 19 bases between. Per germline, CDR1 MNHEY and CDR2 SVGAGI. The CDR3 has 15 amino acids. The chain's CDR3 is CASYPPQGLDTEAFF. DNA of the CDR3: TGTGCCAGCTACCCCCCACAGGGTCTGGACACTGAAGCTTTCTTT.